One and the same sample provided the 2 T cell receptor beta chains below, sequenced in a study of T cell repertoires in cytomegalovirus infection. Via MiXCR, TCRdb re-called the reads, giving one row per CDR3 protein. The sample holds around 280,000 distinct CDR3 sequences, roughly 13% seen once. Material for sequencing was PBMCs. Source of these receptors: a human donor in good health (CMV status not recorded). Some clones in this sample may be carry-over from other donors' samples.

Remarks on this clonotype: The junction does not match germline at one end; this may be a read error. The gene calls are TRBV6-4 and TRBJ2-1; perhaps TRBD2 as D (5 bases). Per germline, CDR1 MRHNA and CDR2 SNTAGT. There are 14 residues in the CDR3. Written as DNA, the CDR3 is TGTGCCAGCAGTCACTCGGGATCACCCAGTGAGCAGTTCTTC. It codes for CASSHSGSPSEQFF.

This clonotype was observed a few times. J is TRBJ2-7 and V is TRBV12-3 or TRBV12-4; 10 bases are shared with TRBD2. Trimming removed 3 bases from V and 7 bases from J; junction bases left unmatched: 9. This CDR3 comprises 15 residues. The DNA for the CDR3 is TGTGCCAGCAGTTTTTTGTCTAGCGGGAGTCGTGAGCAGTACTTC. Its protein is CASSFLSSGSREQYF.